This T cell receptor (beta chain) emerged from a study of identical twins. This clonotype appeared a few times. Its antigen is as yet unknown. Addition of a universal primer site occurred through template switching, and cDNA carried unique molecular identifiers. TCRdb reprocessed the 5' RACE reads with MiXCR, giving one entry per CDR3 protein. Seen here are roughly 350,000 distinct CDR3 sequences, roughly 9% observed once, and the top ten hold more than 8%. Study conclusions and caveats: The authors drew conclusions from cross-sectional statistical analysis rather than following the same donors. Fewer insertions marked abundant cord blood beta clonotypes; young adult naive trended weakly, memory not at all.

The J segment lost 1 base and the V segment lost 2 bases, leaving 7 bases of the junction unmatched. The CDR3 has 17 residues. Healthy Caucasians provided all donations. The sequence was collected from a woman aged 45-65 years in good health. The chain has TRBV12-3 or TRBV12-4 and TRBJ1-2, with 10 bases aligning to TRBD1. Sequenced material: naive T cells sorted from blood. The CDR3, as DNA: TGTGCCAGCAGTTTAACGACAGGGGGCCGCAATAACTATGGCTACACCTTC. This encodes CASSLTTGGRNNYGYTF.